The sequence of this T cell receptor (beta chain) was determined in a study of T-cell memory formation after mild COVID-19. Study in general: TCR clustering was largely donor specific. Study results and caveats: Contracting CD4+ clones lay largely in CM and EM, with CD8+ ones residing in EMRA. While clones contracting from day 15 to 85 were balanced between CD4 and CD8, later expanders leaned CD4+.

5'RACE primed at constant segments yielded TCR alpha and TCR beta cDNA libraries bearing sample barcodes and UMIs. In TCRdb, the 5' RACE reads were re-called with MiXCR into one record per CDR3 protein. The data contain approximately 250,000 distinct CDR3 sequences, 15% of them singletons. This clonotype was seen only a few times. As yet, its antigen is unknown. The sequence was collected from an adult woman who had mild COVID-19 (a few samples of this study predate the infection). Cell type and time point are not known. Source material: PBMCs or a T cell subset sorted from them (not recorded which).

The CDR3 DNA follows: TGTGCCAGCAGTTTGGACAGCGAAAAACTGTTTTTT. Amino acid sequence: CASSLDSEKLFF. This chain connects TRBV7-9 to TRBJ1-4; the D gene is possibly TRBD1 (6 bases). The CDR3 is made up of 12 amino acids. Trimming took off 6 bases at V and 8 bases at J, with 10 bases between the two ends. The germline gives CDR1 SEHNR, CDR2 FQNEAQ (reference sequence).